A selection of T cell receptor beta chains follows, all from one sample in a study of regulatory T cells. Clones were sequenced by immunoSEQ multiplex PCR, and TCRdb holds only the in-frame ones, with some missing. The sample has approximately 37,000 clones, about 89% seen once. Sample: conventional CD4+ T cells sorted from blood. These receptors all come from a person between 18 and 35 years old with CD3G deficiency. Both conserved end residues are part of each CDR3. Fields, in order: clone size, D gene, V gene, J gene, CDR3 protein, CDR3 DNA. D genes are given only for firm matches. A row's size may be missing; if present it is once, few, many or a size class.

>once|.|TRBV6-1|TRBJ1-4
CASSDHGLWGEKLFF
TGTGCCAGCAGTGACCACGGTCTTTGGGGTGAAAAACTGTTTTTT
>.|.|TRBV6-6|TRBJ2-2
CASSRGQLNTGELFF
TGTGCCAGCAGCCGAGGACAGTTGAACACCGGGGAGCTGTTTTTT
>.|TRBD1|TRBV28|TRBJ2-3
CASSSRQGADTQYF
TGTGCCAGCAGTTCCCGACAGGGTGCAGATACGCAGTATTTT
>.|.|TRBV19|TRBJ1-1
CASRPPGSGRNTEAFF
TGTGCCAGTAGACCCCCAGGGTCGGGTCGGAACACTGAAGCTTTCTTT
>.|TRBD1|TRBV2|TRBJ1-4
CASSEGTANEKLFF
TGTGCCAGCAGTGAGGGGACAGCTAATGAAAAACTGTTTTTT
>few|.|TRBV5-1|TRBJ1-1
CASSLVGLEAFF
TGCGCCAGCAGCTTGGTAGGGCTTGAAGCTTTCTTT
>.|.|TRBV19|TRBJ1-1
CASSPQGFGNTEAFF
TGTGCCAGTAGTCCGCAGGGTTTCGGGAACACTGAAGCTTTCTTT
>.|TRBD1|TRBV7-8|TRBJ2-1
CASSFRTGKKDYNEQFF
TGTGCCAGCAGCTTCCGGACAGGGAAGAAGGACTACAATGAGCAGTTCTTC
>.|.|TRBV6-5|TRBJ1-1
CASKRGMEAEAFF
TGTGCCAGCAAGAGGGGAATGGAGGCTGAAGCTTTCTTT
>.|TRBD1|TRBV28|TRBJ1-2
CASRPGRGRDGYTF
TGTGCCAGCAGACCGGGCAGGGGGCGCGATGGCTACACCTTC
>few|.|TRBV6-1|TRBJ2-7
CASSVGGRRAYEQYF
TGTGCCAGCAGTGTGGGAGGTAGAAGGGCCTACGAGCAGTACTTC
>.|.|TRBV5-1|TRBJ2-7
CASRIGTHSYEQYF
TGCGCCAGCAGGATCGGGACGCACTCCTACGAGCAGTACTTC
>.|TRBD1|TRBV28|TRBJ1-1
CASGITGDTEAFF
TGTGCCAGCGGTATAACAGGGGACACTGAAGCTTTCTTT
>.|.|TRBV28|TRBJ1-1
CASSVWGGNTEAFF
TGTGCCAGCAGTGTATGGGGAGGGAACACTGAAGCTTTCTTT
>.|TRBD1|TRBV7-9|TRBJ2-6
CASSLATGGAGANVLTF
TGTGCCAGCAGCTTAGCGACAGGGGGCGCTGGGGCCAACGTCCTGACTTTC
>once|.|TRBV7-9|TRBJ2-5
CASSLFLATQETQYF
TGTGCCAGCAGCCTCTTTTTAGCGACACAAGAGACCCAGTACTTC
>.|.|TRBV7-8|TRBJ2-2
CASSPLANTGELFF
TGTGCCAGCAGCCCCTTGGCGAACACCGGGGAGCTGTTTTTT
>.|TRBD2|TRBV28|TRBJ2-7
CASSRTSGTYEQYF
TGTGCCAGCAGTCGGACTAGCGGAACCTACGAGCAGTACTTC
>.|.|TRBV28|TRBJ1-2
CASSLGGYGYTF
TGTGCCAGCAGTCTAGGAGGGTATGGCTACACCTTC
>.|TRBD1|TRBV7-9|TRBJ2-7
CASSLDRGLEQYF
TGTGCCAGCAGCCTGGACAGGGGGCTCGAGCAGTACTTC
>few|.|TRBV11-2|TRBJ2-7
CASSLARVGEQYF
TGTGCCAGCAGCTTAGCTCGAGTGGGCGAGCAGTACTTC
>.|.|TRBV21-1|TRBJ2-2
CASSKLGLAVNTGELFF
TGTGCCAGCAGCAAATTGGGACTAGCGGTGAACACCGGGGAGCTGTTTTTT
>.|.|TRBV13|TRBJ1-1
CANRSGAREAFF
TGTGCTAATAGATCGGGGGCCCGGGAAGCTTTCTTT
>.|.|TRBV7-8|TRBJ2-7
CASSPNVRGYHYEQYF
TGTGCCAGCAGCCCCAACGTGAGGGGCTACCACTACGAGCAGTACTTC
>few|.|TRBV10-1|TRBJ2-5
CARQETQYF
TGCGCCAGACAAGAGACCCAGTACTTC
>.|.|TRBV28|TRBJ1-1
CASKRRGLMNTEAFF
TGTGCCAGCAAGAGAAGGGGCCTCATGAACACTGAAGCTTTCTTT
>few|TRBD2|TRBV28|TRBJ2-3
CASSFKSGREEADTQYF
TGTGCCAGCAGTTTTAAAAGCGGGAGGGAGGAGGCAGATACGCAGTATTTT
>.|TRBD1|TRBV30|TRBJ1-2
CAWDRGASGYTF
TGTGCCTGGGACAGGGGAGCATCTGGCTACACCTTC
>.|.|TRBV6-1|TRBJ1-6
CASREGRARGDSPLHF
TGTGCCAGCAGAGAAGGGCGTGCGCGAGGAGATTCACCCCTCCACTTT